This T cell receptor beta chain comes out of a study of T cells in Graves' hyperthyroidism and ophthalmopathy. Study conclusions and caveats: Separating ophthalmopathy from stable hyperthyroidism was achieved by a 13 V-J model.

This clonotype was recorded a few times. Its antigen is currently unknown. This CDR3 comprises 15 residues. V lost 3 bases and J 4 bases, leaving 13 bases between the germline ends. Researchers took RNA transcripts and amplified the TCR beta CDR3 regions from them. When the TCR CDR3 underwent first-round RT-PCR, the HTBI primer set was used. MiXCR was run by TCRdb on the multiplex PCR reads, yielding one entry per CDR3 protein. Of about 600,000 distinct CDR3 sequences listed, over 12% were seen once; the top ten hold about 6.6%. Each person with ophthalmopathy scored at least 3 on the Clinical Activity Score, reached NOSPECS grade 4 or higher, and had been ill under 3 months.

The chain has TRBV12-3 or TRBV12-4 and TRBJ1-3; D gene unclear. The specimen sequenced was blood. This sequence was found in a woman aged 18-35 years with Graves' ophthalmopathy. For the CDR3, the DNA is TGTGCCAGCAGTTTGGGGTTTGGGCTGGGAAACACCATATATTTT. Its translation is CASSLGFGLGNTIYF.